This T cell receptor (beta chain) was recovered during a study of blood T cell repertoires in COVID-19. Study summary: The United States, Italy and Spain provided the acute and convalescent COVID-19 samples.

This CDR3 has 16 residues. From germline, CDR1 is KGHSH and CDR2 LQKENI. Germline trimming cut 5 bases from V and 3 bases from J; bases unmatched to any gene: 11. Generated by immunoSEQ multiplex PCR, the TCRdb table keeps only in-frame clones and is missing some. This sample has about 120,000 clones, with under 90% found just once. The specimen was peripheral blood. The clonotype originates from a woman between 70 and 85 years old with acute or convalescent COVID-19. V usage is TRBV18 and J usage is TRBJ1-1, with TRBD1 identical over 8 bases. Here the CDR3 reads CASSAFTTTGDTEAFF. The CDR3 region has the DNA TGTGCCAGCTCAGCTTTCACTACGACAGGGGACACTGAAGCTTTCTTT.